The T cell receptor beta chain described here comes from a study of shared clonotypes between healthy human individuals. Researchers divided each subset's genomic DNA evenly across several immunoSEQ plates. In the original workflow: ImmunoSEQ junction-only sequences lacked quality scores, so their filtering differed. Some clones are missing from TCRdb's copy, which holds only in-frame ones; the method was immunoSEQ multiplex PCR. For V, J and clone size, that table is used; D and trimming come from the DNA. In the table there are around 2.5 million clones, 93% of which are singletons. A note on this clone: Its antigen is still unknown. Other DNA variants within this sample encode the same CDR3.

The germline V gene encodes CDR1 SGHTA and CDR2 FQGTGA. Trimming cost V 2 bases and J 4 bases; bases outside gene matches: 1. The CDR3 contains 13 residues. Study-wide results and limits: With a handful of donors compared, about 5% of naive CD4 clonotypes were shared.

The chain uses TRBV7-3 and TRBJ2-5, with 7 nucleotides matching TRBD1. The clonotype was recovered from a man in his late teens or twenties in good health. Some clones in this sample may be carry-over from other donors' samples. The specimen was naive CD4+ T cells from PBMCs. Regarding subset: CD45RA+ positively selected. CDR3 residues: CASSLAGGETQYF. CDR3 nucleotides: TGTGCCAGCAGCTTAGCAGGGGGAGAGACCCAGTACTTC.